The TCR beta chain described here comes from a study of OX40 agonist ivuxolimab in advanced cancers. This clone was seen only a few times. What it recognizes is unknown. Using immunoSEQ multiplex PCR, the repertoire was profiled, and TCRdb retains in-frame clones only, with some absent. The repertoire has approximately 68,000 clones, roughly 86% of them found once; the top ten carry 0.68%. Study-wide points: The antigen specificity of the peripheral T cells (those that were expanded) was not determined. Also showing low normalized T-cell clonal expansion were some of the nonresponders. Within 6 weeks, CD4+ and CD8+ blood T cells expanded clonally at 0.1 to 3.0 mg/kg.

CDR3 length: 13 residues. Between the trimmed V and J ends, which lost 3 bases and 6 bases, there was a span of 11 bases. Sequenced material: CD4+ or CD8+ T cells sorted from blood, taken in a trial of the OX40 agonist ivuxolimab. The chain links TRBV23-1 to TRBJ1-2; a weak D match, TRBD1 (6 bases). TRBV23-1 is reported as an ORF; its role is uncertain. This TCR derives from an adult with an advanced solid tumor such as melanoma, head and neck, liver or kidney cancer. CDR3 DNA sequence: TGCGCCAGCAGTCAGGGGGCGGGAAATGGCTACACCTTC. Translation gives CASSQGAGNGYTF.